This TCR beta chain was identified in a study of spatial heterogeneity in lung cancer. About the study: Raw sequencing reads included, on average, more than eight appearances of each unique TCR and UMI combination.

MiXCR, applied by TCRdb to the 5' RACE reads, yields one record per CDR3 protein. The sample has around 100,000 distinct CDR3 sequences; under 4.5% are singletons. This clonotype was seen ten or more times. Antigen unknown. Time point described: sample taken at primary tumor resection. Just over 70 TRACERx patients with early, untreated non-small cell lung cancer donated samples. Sequencing covered unsorted whole RNA taken from tumor, nontumor lung or frozen PBMC. Deletions cut 1 base from V and 11 bases from J, with 14 bases between. This CDR3 has 13 amino acids. Study-wide results and limits: Quantities of ubiquitous and regional expanded TCRs paralleled ubiquitous and regional nonsynonymous mutations, respectively. Counts of expanded alpha and beta TCRs within tumors tracked the tumor nonsynonymous mutation count.

This material consisted of lung tumor tissue, taken at surgery. The chain employs TRBV12-3 or TRBV12-4 and TRBJ1-1; D might be TRBD1 (6 bases). The TCR was taken from a male donor with early-stage non-small cell lung cancer. The CDR3 sequence is CASSLDRAVTAFF. The CDR3 DNA follows: TGTGCCAGCAGTTTAGACAGGGCGGTCACGGCTTTCTTT.